This T cell receptor (beta chain) was observed in a study of T cells expressing NK-cell markers. Reanalyzing the 5' RACE reads, TCRdb keeps one entry per CDR3 protein, without DNA. The sample holds some 460,000 distinct CDR3 sequences. The sample comprised blood T cells: a sorted CD56 or NKG2C T cell subset, CD4+ or CD8+ T cells, or bulk PBMC T cells (not recorded which). This TCR was sampled from a woman aged 50 to 65 in good health.

CDR3 region: CASSLMGGAGMGFF. The J gene is TRBJ1-1, the V gene TRBV12-3 or TRBV12-4; TCRdb's assignment of TRBD1 cannot be checked, as there is no DNA. This CDR3 region has 14 residues.